This entry describes one T cell receptor (beta chain). Its antigen is still unknown. Sequenced by immunoSEQ multiplex PCR; TCRdb stores in-frame clones only, minus some. The sample shows under 35,000 clones, more than 65% of them seen only once. Time point in this sample: week 35, safety follow-up. The content of each vaccine dose was 300 ug of mutant IDH1 20-mer peptide, and topical imiquimod accompanied it. The data stem from a study of a mutant IDH1 vaccine in newly diagnosed glioma. Study-wide findings and caveats: Among all patients, vaccine-induced immune responses occurred in around 94%.

Germline loops: CDR1 SGHNT, CDR2 YENEEA. V was pared by 3 bases and J by 5 bases, with 13 bases between. This CDR3 spans 14 amino acids. The chain couples TRBV11-3 to TRBJ1-2, with a weak D call TRBD1 (5 bases). This TCR was recovered from a man aged 50 or older with glioma. This specimen consisted of PBMCs, obtained from a glioma patient whose treatment included an IDH1 peptide vaccine. The chain's CDR3 is CASSFLGASYGYTF. The CDR3 nucleotides read TGTGCCAGCAGCTTTCTCGGGGCCTCATATGGCTACACCTTC.